The T cell receptor beta chain described here comes from a study of T-cell reconstitution after alpha-beta-depleted transplantation in children. This clonotype was recorded a few times. Its specificity is not known. Notes on the study in general: From newly produced T cells came most of the T-cell counts and diversity one year after transplant. Day-60 TCRbeta diversity that was high in some patients was derived from surviving recipient T cells and thymic progenitors. Reportedly, only several hundred clones from non-depleted graft cells drove alpha-beta T-cell counts at about two months.

This CDR3 contains 14 residues. With 6 bases clipped from V and 2 bases from J, the junction kept 5 bases outside the gene matches. Germline V gives CDR1 SQVTM, CDR2 ANQGSEA. Researchers prepared the TCRbeta library using unique molecular identifiers, the study reports. Via MiXCR, TCRdb re-called the PCR reads, giving one row per CDR3 protein. The top ten hold 36% of the sample, which has about 540,000 distinct CDR3 sequences, approximately 30% seen once. The chain employs TRBV29-1 and TRBJ2-2; TRBD1 aligns across 8 bases. The sample was PBMCs, taken before TCRalphabeta/CD19-depleted stem cell transplant. This TCR derives from a boy in the first two years of life with Wiskott-Aldrich syndrome, due to receive a stem cell transplant. The CDR3 DNA is TGCAGCGTGGGACAGGTGGGAAACACCGGGGAGCTGTTTTTT. It is translated as CSVGQVGNTGELFF.